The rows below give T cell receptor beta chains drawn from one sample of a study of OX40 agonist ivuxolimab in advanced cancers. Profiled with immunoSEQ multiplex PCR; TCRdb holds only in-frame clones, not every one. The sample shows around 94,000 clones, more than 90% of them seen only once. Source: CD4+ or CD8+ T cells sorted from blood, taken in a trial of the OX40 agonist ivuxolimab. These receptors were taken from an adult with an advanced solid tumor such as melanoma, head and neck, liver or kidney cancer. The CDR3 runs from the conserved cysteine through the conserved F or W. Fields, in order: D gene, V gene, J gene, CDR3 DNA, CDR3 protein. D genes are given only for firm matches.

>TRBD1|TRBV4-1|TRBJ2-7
TGCGCCAGCAGCCGTCCCGGGACAGGGAGCGAGCAGTACTTC
CASSRPGTGSEQYF
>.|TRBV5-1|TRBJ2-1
TGCGCCAGCAGCTTGGCCGGGGCCAACAATGAGCAGTTCTTC
CASSLAGANNEQFF
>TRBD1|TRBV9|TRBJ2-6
TGTGCCAGCTTCTACAGGGGCGTCCCTTTTGTTGACTGGGTATCTGGGGCCAACGTCCTGACTTTC
CASFYRGVPFVDWVSGANVLTF
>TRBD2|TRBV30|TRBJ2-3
TGTGCCTGGAGTGCGGCTAGCGGATCAGATACGCAGTATTTT
CAWSAASGSDTQYF
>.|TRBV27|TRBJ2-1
TGTGCCAGCAGTTTCGCGGGTGAGCAGTTCTTC
CASSFAGEQFF
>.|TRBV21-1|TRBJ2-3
TGTGCCAGCAGCCAAGTGGGCAACACAGATACGCAGTATTTT
CASSQVGNTDTQYF
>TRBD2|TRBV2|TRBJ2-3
TGTGCCACCTTGAGCGGGGGGGCCGGGACAGATACGCAGTATTTT
CATLSGGAGTDTQYF
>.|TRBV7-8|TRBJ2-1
TGTGCCAGCAGCTGGAGGGGGTCAAGCGGAGATGGCAATGAGCAGTTCTTC
CASSWRGSSGDGNEQFF
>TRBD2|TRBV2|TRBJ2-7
TGTGCCGGGCGGGGGACGACCCGTTCCTACGAGCAGTACTTC
CAGRGTTRSYEQYF
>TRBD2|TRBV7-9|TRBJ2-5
TGTGCCAGCAGCCGCTGGGGCGGGGGGGAAGAGACCCAGTACTTC
CASSRWGGGEETQYF
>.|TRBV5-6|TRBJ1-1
TGTGCCAGCAGCTTGTGGAACGCGGAAGCTTTCTTT
CASSLWNAEAFF
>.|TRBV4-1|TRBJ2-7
TGCGCCAGCAGCCAAAGCGGAGGGTACTCCTACGAGCAGTACTTC
CASSQSGGYSYEQYF
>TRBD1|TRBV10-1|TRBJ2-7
TGCGCCAGCAGTCCAGTCGGGACAGGGTCCCACGAGCAGTACTTC
CASSPVGTGSHEQYF
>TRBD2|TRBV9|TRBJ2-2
TGTGCCAGCAGTTATAGCGGGAGGGCCGGGGAGCTGTTTTTT
CASSYSGRAGELFF
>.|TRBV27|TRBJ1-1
TGTGCCAGCAGGTGGGGCAGGACCACTGAAGCTTTCTTT
CASRWGRTTEAFF
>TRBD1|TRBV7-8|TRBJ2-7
TGTGCCAGCAGCTTCGGGACAGGGGGATCCTACGAGCAGTACTTC
CASSFGTGGSYEQYF
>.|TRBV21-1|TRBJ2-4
TGTGCCAGCTCCTCGCGTGAGGGTCCGAGTGGAAACATTCAGTACTTC
CASSSREGPSGNIQYF
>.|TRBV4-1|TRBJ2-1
TGCGCCAGCAGCCAAGGTTTGGACTATGAGCAGTTCTTC
CASSQGLDYEQFF
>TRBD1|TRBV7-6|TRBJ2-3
TGTGCCAGCAGCTTAGAGGAGGGACAGGGGTTGGTAGATACGCAGTATTTT
CASSLEEGQGLVDTQYF
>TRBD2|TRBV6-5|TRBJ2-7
TGTGCCAGCAGCTTAGCTGGGGGGGGCTACGAGCAGTACTTC
CASSLAGGGYEQYF
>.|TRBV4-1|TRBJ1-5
TGCGCCAGCAGCCAAGTGGCAGGCAATCAGCCCCAGCATTTT
CASSQVAGNQPQHF
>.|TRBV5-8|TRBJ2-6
TGTGCCAGCAGCTTCCGCTCTGGGGCCAACGTCCTGACTTTC
CASSFRSGANVLTF
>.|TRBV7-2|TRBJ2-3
TGTGCCAGCAGCGCCTGGGAAACTTACACAGATACGCAGTATTTT
CASSAWETYTDTQYF
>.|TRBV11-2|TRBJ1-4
TGTGCCAGCAGCTTAGCATTGGTCGGTGAAAAACTGTTTTTT
CASSLALVGEKLFF
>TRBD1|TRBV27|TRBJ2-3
TGTGCCAGCAGTTTCAACAGGGGGGACAGGGAGGGTACGCAGTATTTT
CASSFNRGDREGTQYF
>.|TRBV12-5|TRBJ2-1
TGTGCTAGTGGTTTGGATTACAGGGCTGAGCAGTTCTTC
CASGLDYRAEQFF